Listed below are T cell receptor beta chains from one sample, sequenced in a study of response to subunit inactivated influenza vaccine. TCRdb passed the RT-PCR reads through MiXCR, listing each CDR3 protein once. The profile covers approximately 520,000 distinct CDR3 sequences, with approximately 15% appearing a single time and approximately 3% taken by the ten largest. Sequenced here: CD4+ T cells sorted from PBMCs, sampled around 25 months after vaccination. These receptors were obtained from a man aged 50-75 years who received an inactivated influenza vaccine. The CDR3 runs from the conserved cysteine through the conserved F or W. D genes are given only for firm matches. Size is stated for part of the rows, as once, few or many counts, or as a class when the clone is expanded.

>TRBV2|.|TRBJ1-3|15|TRBD1
CASRIGTGGGNTIYF
TGTGCCAGCAGGATTGGGACAGGCGGAGGAAACACCATATATTTT
>TRBV12-3/TRBV12-4|.|TRBJ2-7|13|.
CASSLAGVIEQYF
TGTGCCAGCAGTTTAGCGGGAGTAATCGAGCAGTACTTC
>TRBV12-3/TRBV12-4|few|TRBJ1-4|13|.
CASSWGGAEKLFF
TGTGCCAGCAGTTGGGGAGGGGCTGAAAAACTGTTTTTT
>TRBV7-2|.|TRBJ2-2|15|.
CASSPRFAGTGELFF
TGTGCCAGCAGCCCCCGATTCGCGGGCACCGGGGAGCTGTTTTTT
>TRBV20-1|many|TRBJ2-5|12|.
CSAREQKGTQYF
TGCAGTGCTAGAGAGCAAAAGGGGACCCAGTACTTC
>TRBV20-1|many|TRBJ2-5|12|TRBD2
CSGSGDQETQYF
TGCAGTGGTAGCGGGGACCAAGAGACCCAGTACTTC
>TRBV20-1|few|TRBJ2-3|12|.
CSAIQETDTQYF
TGCAGTGCGATACAGGAGACAGATACGCAGTATTTT
>TRBV28|.|TRBJ1-1|15|TRBD1
CASSFSGQGSTEAFF
TGTGCCAGCAGTTTCTCCGGACAGGGAAGCACTGAAGCTTTCTTT
>TRBV6-5|few|TRBJ2-2|16|TRBD2
CASRDSPGRGTGELFF
TGTGCCAGCAGAGACTCTCCGGGGCGGGGGACCGGGGAGCTGTTTTTT
>TRBV15|few|TRBJ1-4|16|.
CATSVGRLATNEKLFF
TGTGCCACCAGCGTCGGACGGTTGGCAACTAATGAAAAACTGTTTTTT
>TRBV29-1|.|TRBJ2-3|13|.
CSVGRGSTDTQYF
TGCAGCGTCGGACGCGGGAGCACAGATACGCAGTATTTT
>TRBV6-1|.|TRBJ2-2|14|.
CASSDLRTTGELFF
TGTGCCAGCAGTGATCTGCGGACCACCGGGGAGCTGTTTTTT
>TRBV20-1|.|TRBJ2-7|14|.
CSAPNVRGHYEQYF
TGCAGTGCTCCCAACGTCCGGGGGCACTACGAGCAGTACTTC
>TRBV7-2|few|TRBJ2-3|16|.
CASSPGPNYYTDTQYF
TGTGCCAGCAGCCCGGGGCCCAACTACTACACAGATACGCAGTATTTT
>TRBV5-1|many|TRBJ2-3|17|.
CASSLGLDTTSTDTQYF
TGCGCCAGCAGCTTGGGTCTGGACACCACTAGCACAGATACGCAGTATTTT
>TRBV5-1|many|TRBJ1-1|16|.
CASSLEPTGRGTEAFF
TGCGCCAGCAGCTTGGAGCCCACCGGTCGGGGCACTGAAGCTTTCTTT
>TRBV10-3|.|TRBJ2-7|15|.
CAISESGVGDYEQYF
TGTGCCATCAGTGAGTCGGGTGTGGGGGACTACGAGCAGTACTTC
>TRBV20-1|many|TRBJ2-3|13|.
CSAYQGSTDTQYF
TGCAGTGCTTACCAGGGGTCTACAGATACGCAGTATTTT
>TRBV28|.|TRBJ1-2|12|.
CASSPTKAGYTF
TGTGCCAGCAGTCCTACCAAGGCGGGCTACACCTTC
>TRBV7-9|.|TRBJ1-1|15|.
CASSSRRVGNTEAFF
TGTGCCAGCAGCTCCCGGCGGGTGGGGAACACTGAAGCTTTCTTT
>TRBV20-1|few|TRBJ2-1|15|.
CSARFSVSSYNEQFF
TGCAGTGCTCGATTTAGCGTTAGCTCCTACAATGAGCAGTTCTTC
>TRBV10-3|.|TRBJ2-7|16|TRBD1
CAISETPGTGNDEQYF
TGTGCCATCAGTGAGACTCCCGGGACAGGGAATGACGAGCAGTACTTC
>TRBV6-5|.|TRBJ1-2|16|TRBD1
CASSYSGTGPTGGYTF
TGTGCCAGCAGTTACTCGGGGACAGGGCCGACGGGTGGCTACACCTTC
>TRBV3-1|few|TRBJ1-2|13|.
CASSPSGLKGYTF
TGTGCCAGCAGCCCCAGTGGTTTAAAGGGCTACACCTTC
>TRBV12-3/TRBV12-4|few|TRBJ1-2|13|.
CASSLNRQFGYTF
TGTGCCAGCAGTTTGAATAGGCAGTTTGGCTACACCTTC
>TRBV24-1|many|TRBJ2-5|13|.
CATSAHGSETQYF
TGTGCCACCAGCGCCCATGGGTCGGAGACCCAGTACTTC
>TRBV4-1|few|TRBJ1-4|19|TRBD1
CASSPARMTGPRWREKLFF
TGCGCCAGCAGCCCTGCGAGAATGACAGGGCCAAGGTGGCGTGAAAAACTGTTTTTT
>TRBV5-1|few|TRBJ2-7|15|.
CASSFDRTSSYEQYF
TGCGCCAGCAGCTTTGACAGGACAAGCTCCTACGAGCAGTACTTC
>TRBV7-9|few|TRBJ2-3|15|.
CASSLVPVRTDTQYF
TGTGCCAGCAGCTTAGTTCCAGTCCGGACAGATACGCAGTATTTT
>TRBV10-3|.|TRBJ2-3|16|TRBD2
CAISDSGGASGDTQYF
TGTGCCATCAGTGATAGCGGGGGGGCCTCCGGTGATACGCAGTATTTT
>TRBV20-1|.|TRBJ2-3|13|.
CSARDQGTDTQYF
TGCAGTGCTAGAGATCAGGGTACAGATACGCAGTATTTT
>TRBV4-2|.|TRBJ2-7|15|TRBD2
CASSQVTGRAVEQYF
TGTGCCAGCAGCCAAGTCACGGGGAGGGCAGTCGAGCAGTACTTC
>TRBV29-1|few|TRBJ1-6|13|TRBD1
CSVGADRGSPLHF
TGCAGCGTTGGTGCGGACAGGGGGTCACCCCTCCACTTT
>TRBV12-3/TRBV12-4|few|TRBJ2-1|19|TRBD2
CASSLDRGLAGGKGYEQFF
TGTGCCAGCAGTTTAGATCGTGGACTAGCGGGAGGTAAAGGTTATGAGCAGTTCTTC
>TRBV12-3/TRBV12-4|.|TRBJ1-1|14|.
CASRTPDGQTEAFF
TGTGCCAGCAGGACCCCGGACGGACAAACTGAAGCTTTCTTT
>TRBV20-1|.|TRBJ2-5|13|TRBD1
CSAARGLGETQYF
TGCAGTGCTGCCAGGGGGCTTGGGGAGACCCAGTACTTC
>TRBV29-1|many|TRBJ2-5|13|TRBD1
CSVGGQGQETQYF
TGCAGCGTTGGAGGACAGGGGCAAGAGACCCAGTACTTC
>TRBV29-1|few|TRBJ2-3|17|TRBD2
CSVYLWASGGNTDTQYF
TGCAGCGTTTATTTGTGGGCTAGCGGGGGTAACACAGATACGCAGTATTTT
>TRBV12-3/TRBV12-4|many|TRBJ2-5|14|.
CASSLGGPQETQYF
TGTGCCAGCAGTTTAGGGGGCCCCCAAGAGACCCAGTACTTC
>TRBV4-2|few|TRBJ2-2|14|.
CASSQDGSTGELFF
TGTGCCAGCAGCCAAGACGGATCCACCGGGGAGCTGTTTTTT
>TRBV10-3|medium-sized|TRBJ1-4|15|.
CAISDGGLSNEKLFF
TGTGCCATCAGTGATGGAGGGCTGTCTAATGAAAAACTGTTTTTT